The 23 T cell receptor beta chains reported below all come from one sample, sequenced in a study of blood T cell repertoires in COVID-19. The repertoire was sequenced with immunoSEQ multiplex PCR; TCRdb's copy has only in-frame clones and lacks some. The data contain almost 500,000 clones, roughly nine tenths of them singletons. The sequencing input was PBMCs or T cells enriched from blood (not recorded which). These receptors were obtained from a woman aged 60-75 years who had recovered from COVID-19.

The V call is TRBV6-5, the J call TRBJ2-5; D may be TRBD1 (6 bases). The V and J ends lost 2 bases and 9 bases respectively, with 19 bases between them. CDR1 MNHEY and CDR2 SVGAGI come from the germline V gene. CDR3 length: 15 residues. CDR3 amino acids: CASSYGGLSSWSQYF. CDR3 sequence (DNA): TGTGCCAGCAGTTACGGGGGCCTGTCTTCATGGTCCCAGTACTTC.

This sequence joins TRBV10-3 and TRBJ2-7, with 7 bases fitting TRBD1. The CDR3 is 14 amino acids. CDR1 and CDR2 from the germline V gene are ENHRY and SYGVKD. V shed 2 bases and J 3 bases; nucleotides not matched to a gene: 4. The CDR3 is CAISEAGTVYEQYF. CDR3 bases: TGTGCCATCAGTGAGGCCGGGACAGTCTACGAGCAGTACTTC.

V is TRBV21-1 and J is TRBJ1-1. TRBV21-1 is marked as a pseudogene. The CDR3 runs 15 residues. The CDR3 loop is CASSKGRWGGAEAFF. The CDR3 DNA is TGTGCCAGCAGCAAAGGTCGCTGGGGAGGCGCCGAAGCTTTCTTT.

J is TRBJ2-4 and V is TRBV7-2; D is undetermined. In germline, CDR1 is SGHTA, CDR2 FQGNSA. The V end lost 5 bases, the J end lost 0 bases, and 11 bases lay between the germline ends. The length of the CDR3 is 15 residues. CDR3 sequence: CASSTQPLAKNIQYF. CDR3 in DNA: TGTGCCAGCAGCACCCAACCACTAGCCAAAAACATTCAGTACTTC.

This rearrangement joins TRBV24-1 to TRBJ2-1; perhaps TRBD1 as D (7 bases). The CDR3 runs to 15 residues. Germline assignment: CDR1 KGHDR and CDR2 SFDVKD. V gave up 1 base and J gave up 6 bases, with 12 bases separating them. This CDR3 is CATSDLRGTANEQFF. As DNA, the CDR3 is TGTGCCACCAGTGATTTACGGGGGACAGCCAATGAGCAGTTCTTC.

This chain links TRBV10-2 with TRBJ2-7, with TRBD2 as a possible D gene (5 bases). Germline V gene lookup returns CDR1 WSHSY and CDR2 SAAADI. Trimming shortened V by 10 bases and J by 4 bases, and 14 bases separated the two germline ends. CDR3 length equals 12 residues. CDR3 sequence: CATTDFGYEQYF. CDR3 nucleotides: TGCGCCACCACGGACTTCGGGTACGAGCAGTACTTC.

This sequence joins TRBV6-5 and TRBJ2-7; 7 bases match TRBD1. Looked up from germline, CDR1 is MNHEY and CDR2 is SVGAGI. The J segment lost 1 base and the V segment lost 10 bases, leaving 7 bases of the junction unmatched. The CDR3 sequence is 13 residues long. CDR3 in DNA: TGTGCCACTCTGGGACAGTCTTCCTACGAGCAGTACGTC. Its translation is CATLGQSSYEQYV.

V is TRBV7-2 and J is TRBJ2-2; D call uncertain. From germline, CDR1 is SGHTA and CDR2 FQGNSA. The CDR3 consists of 12 residues. V lost 5 bases, J lost 3 bases, and 4 bases lay in between. The CDR3 loop is CASSPYTGELFF. CDR3 DNA: TGTGCCAGCAGCCCCTACACCGGGGAGCTGTTTTTT. Using reference TRBV7-2 and TRBJ2-2 for the parts outside the CDR3, the full variable domain is GAGVSQSPSNKVTEKGKDVELRCDPISGHTALYWYRQSLGQGLEFLIYFQGNSAPDKSGLPSDRFSAERTGGSVSTLTIQRTQQEDSAVYLCASSPYTGELFFGEGSRLTVL.

V is TRBV7-2 and J is TRBJ2-3; weak D call: TRBD2 (6 bases). Trimming took 4 bases from V and 0 from J, leaving 14 bases between them. CDR1 and CDR2 from the germline V gene are SGHTA and FQGNSA. The CDR3 loop spans 16 amino acids. CDR3 loop: CASSSPLAHSTDTQYF. The CDR3 nucleotides read TGTGCCAGCAGCTCCCCCCTAGCGCACAGCACAGATACGCAGTATTTT.

J is TRBJ2-7 and V is TRBV6-1, with D possibly matching TRBD1 (7 bases). Germline CDR1 reads MNHNS; CDR2 reads SASEGT. This CDR3 comprises 14 residues. V lost 1 base, J lost 6 bases, and 13 bases lay in between. The CDR3 here is CASSEDRGGREQYV. In nucleotides, the CDR3 is TGTGCCAGCAGTGAAGACAGGGGAGGACGCGAGCAGTACGTC.

The chain has TRBV7-9 and TRBJ1-1; D is uncertain. V was cut by 1 base and J by 1 base, with 7 bases left in between. There are 14 residues in the CDR3. Germline assignment: CDR1 SEHNR and CDR2 FQNEAQ (reference sequence). Here the CDR3 reads CASSLGPGNTEAFF. In nucleotides, the CDR3 is TGTGCCAGCAGCTTAGGCCCCGGGAACACTGAAGCTTTCTTT.

The gene calls are TRBV24-1 and TRBJ2-3, with 7 bases fitting TRBD2. Germline assignment: CDR1 KGHDR and CDR2 SFDVKD. Trimming took 2 bases from V and 4 from J; bases not matched to a gene: 8. The CDR3 is made up of 16 amino acids. The CDR3 is CATSDSPGRAADTQYF. The CDR3 DNA reads TGTGCCACCAGTGATTCGCCAGGGAGGGCCGCAGATACGCAGTATTTT.

V is TRBV5-1 and J is TRBJ1-1; D remains unclear. The CDR3 is made up of 13 amino acids. Trimming removed 5 bases from V and 0 bases from J, with 8 bases in between. Germline CDR1 and CDR2: SGHRS and YFSETQ. The DNA for the CDR3 is TGCGCCAGCAGGGGCGACATGAACACTGAAGCTTTCTTT. It yields the protein CASRGDMNTEAFF.

The genes are TRBV7-8 and TRBJ2-1; tentative D call: TRBD1 (5 bases). Germline CDR1 is SGHVS and CDR2 is FQNEAQ. The length of the CDR3 is 17 residues. Trimming stripped 5 bases from V and 3 bases from J, with 20 bases between. The CDR3 coding sequence is TGTGCCAGCAGCCCCGGTGGGGCAGGCGATTTCTACAATGAGCAGTTCTTC. Translated, it gives CASSPGGAGDFYNEQFF.

This clone came up once. The V call is TRBV2, the J call TRBJ2-5; 7 nucleotides line up with TRBD2. The V gene end was trimmed by 4 bases and the J gene end by 6 bases; junction bases not matched to a gene: 5. The germline CDR1 and CDR2 sequences are SNHLY and FYNNEI. CDR3 size: 13 residues. Here the CDR3 reads CASSGGLVKTQYF. The CDR3 DNA follows: TGTGCCAGCAGTGGCGGACTAGTAAAGACCCAGTACTTC.

The rearrangement joins TRBV7-2 to TRBJ1-6, with 7 bases identical to TRBD1. From germline, CDR1 is SGHTA and CDR2 FQGNSA. J lost 9 bases, V lost 5 bases, and 13 bases had no gene match. The CDR3 contains 16 residues. CDR3 loop: CASSDEPGTVGSPLHF. The CDR3 DNA is TGTGCCAGCAGCGACGAACCCGGGACAGTTGGTTCACCCCTCCACTTT.

The gene calls are TRBV7-2 and TRBJ2-5; 9 nucleotides match TRBD1. CDR3 length: 16 amino acids. Germline CDR1 SGHTA, CDR2 FQGNSA. Trimming cost V 1 base and J 4 bases; bases outside gene matches: 7. Written as DNA, the CDR3 is TGTGCCAGCAGCTTAGTGGGGACAGGGTTAGGAGAGACCCAGTACTTC. Residues: CASSLVGTGLGETQYF.

The gene calls are TRBV10-2 and TRBJ2-3, with 12 nucleotides matching TRBD2. The trim removed 5 bases at V and 5 bases at J, leaving 5 bases unmatched. CDR1 is WSHSY, CDR2 SAAADI, per germline. The CDR3 has 15 residues. CDR3 region: CASSRTSGAQDTQYF. In nucleotides, the CDR3 is TGCGCCAGCAGTAGGACTAGCGGGGCCCAAGATACGCAGTATTTT.

The V gene is TRBV2, the J gene TRBJ2-5, with 16 bases fitting TRBD2. CDR1 SNHLY and CDR2 FYNNEI come from the germline V gene. V trimming: 11 bases; J trimming: 5 bases; junction bases outside the gene matches: 11. This CDR3 is built from 16 residues. CDR3 loop: CAAPGTSGGARETQYF. The CDR3 region has the DNA TGTGCCGCCCCCGGGACTAGCGGGGGGGCTCGTGAGACCCAGTACTTC.

The V call is TRBV5-1, the J call TRBJ1-2, with D unclear. This CDR3 spans 14 amino acids. V dropped 1 base and J dropped 0 bases, with 7 bases sitting between them. Germline V gives CDR1 SGHRS, CDR2 YFSETQ. The CDR3 loop reads CASSLLNPNYGYTF. CDR3 coding DNA: TGCGCCAGCAGCTTGCTAAACCCTAACTATGGCTACACCTTC. The full variable domain, its missing parts supplied by reference TRBV5-1 and TRBJ1-2, is KAGVTQTPRYLIKTRGQQVTLSCSPISGHRSVSWYQQTPGQGLQFLFEYFSETQRNKGNFPGRFSGRQFSNSRSEMNVSTLELGDSALYLCASSLLNPNYGYTFGSGTRLTVV.

The chain couples TRBV4-1 to TRBJ2-7; 10 nucleotides match TRBD1. Germline V lookup: CDR1 MGHRA, CDR2 YSYEKL. There are 17 residues in the CDR3. Trimming at V came to 0 bases and at J to 11 bases, leaving 16 bases not matched to a gene. This CDR3 reads CASSQDELGRGQGVEYF. CDR3 coding DNA: TGCGCCAGCAGCCAAGATGAGTTGGGGAGAGGACAGGGGGTAGAGTACTTC.

Only one count was recorded for this clone. The chain combines TRBV10-3 with TRBJ2-2, with 7 bases lining up with TRBD2. The J segment lost 4 bases and the V segment lost 4 bases, leaving 3 bases of the junction unmatched. This CDR3 is built from 14 residues. Germline CDR1 reads ENHRY; CDR2 reads SYGVKD. For the CDR3, the DNA is TGTGCCATCAGTGGGGGGGGATCCACCGGGGAGCTGTTTTTT. Translation gives CAISGGGSTGELFF.

This chain connects TRBV14 to TRBJ1-2; 8 bases agree with TRBD1. Germline CDR1 SGHDN, CDR2 FVKESK. The CDR3 extends over 16 amino acids. Trimming at V came to 1 base and at J to 0 bases, leaving 4 bases not matched to a gene. This CDR3 reads CASSQGQGIPNYGYTF. The CDR3 bases are TGTGCCAGCAGCCAAGGACAGGGGATCCCTAACTATGGCTACACCTTC.